The TCR beta chain described here comes from a study of blood T cell repertoires in COVID-19. Sequenced by immunoSEQ multiplex PCR; TCRdb stores in-frame clones only, minus some. The repertoire holds roughly 16,000 clones, with around 89% as singletons. The germline V and J ends were trimmed by 3 bases and 1 base, with 15 bases remaining between them. The CDR3 runs 16 residues. Germline CDR1 KGHSH, CDR2 LQKENI. This clone turned up a few times. The TCR comes from an elderly man with acute or convalescent COVID-19. The genes are TRBV18 and TRBJ1-1; D gene unclear. Sample: peripheral blood. The CDR3 here is CASSPPTWAGNTEAFF. The DNA of the CDR3 is TGTGCCAGCTCACCTCCTACGTGGGCGGGGAACACTGAAGCTTTCTTT.